Included here is one T cell receptor beta chain sequence, with context. PCR was performed a second time for about 7 to 11 cycles using a sample-barcoded 5' primer and a J-beta primer mix. A tag from a template-switch adaptor with 12 random nucleotides marked each cDNA molecule. TCRdb used MiXCR to reprocess the 5' RACE reads, holding one entry per CDR3 protein. The top ten clones hold around 21% of a sample with nearly 1 million distinct CDR3 sequences, just over 50% of them seen once. The data derive from a study of blood T cells in healthy people across ages. The J segment lost 0 bases and the V segment lost 3 bases, leaving 9 bases of the junction unmatched. The germline gives CDR1 DFQATT, CDR2 SNEGSKA (reference sequence). The CDR3 consists of 17 residues.

The chain couples TRBV20-1 to TRBJ2-1; the match to TRBD2 covers 9 bases. This TCR derives from a woman aged 55-75 years in good health. The sample taken for sequencing was blood. The CDR3 DNA reads as TGCAGTGCTAGGTCGGCGGGAGGGCTTAGCTCCTACAATGAGCAGTTCTTC. Amino acids: CSARSAGGLSSYNEQFF.